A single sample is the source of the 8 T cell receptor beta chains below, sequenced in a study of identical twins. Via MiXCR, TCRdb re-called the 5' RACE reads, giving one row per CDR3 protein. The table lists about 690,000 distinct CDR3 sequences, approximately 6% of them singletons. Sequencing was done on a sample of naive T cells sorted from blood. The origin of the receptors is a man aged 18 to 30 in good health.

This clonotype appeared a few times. CDR3 nucleotides: TGTGCCAGCAGCTTAGTAGCCAGACTCAGGCGGGGCTACACCTTC. Translated: CASSLVARLRRGYTF. This chain uses TRBV11-2 with TRBJ1-2; D is unclear. Germline CDR1 SGHAT, CDR2 FQNNGV. With 1 base removed from V and 8 bases from J, the gap between germline ends came to 17 bases. CDR3 length: 15 amino acids.

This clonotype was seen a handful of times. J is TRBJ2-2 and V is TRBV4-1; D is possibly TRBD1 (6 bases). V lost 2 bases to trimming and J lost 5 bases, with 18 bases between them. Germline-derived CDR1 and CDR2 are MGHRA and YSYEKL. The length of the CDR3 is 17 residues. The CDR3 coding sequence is TGCGCCAGCAGCCAAATCGGATCAGGGGAGTTGACCGGGGAGCTGTTTTTT. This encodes CASSQIGSGELTGELFF.

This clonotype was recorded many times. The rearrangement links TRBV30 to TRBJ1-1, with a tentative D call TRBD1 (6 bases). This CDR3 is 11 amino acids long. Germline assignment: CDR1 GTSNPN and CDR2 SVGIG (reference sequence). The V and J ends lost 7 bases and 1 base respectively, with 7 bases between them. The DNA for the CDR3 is TGTGCCTTACAGGGGAACACTGAAGCTTTCTTT. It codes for CALQGNTEAFF.

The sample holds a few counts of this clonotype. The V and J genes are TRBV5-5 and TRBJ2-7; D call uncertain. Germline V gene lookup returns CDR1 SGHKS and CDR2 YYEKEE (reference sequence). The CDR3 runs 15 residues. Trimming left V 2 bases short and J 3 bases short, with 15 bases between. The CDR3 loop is CASSLAHTMGYEQYF. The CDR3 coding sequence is TGTGCCAGCAGCTTAGCCCACACTATGGGCTACGAGCAGTACTTC.

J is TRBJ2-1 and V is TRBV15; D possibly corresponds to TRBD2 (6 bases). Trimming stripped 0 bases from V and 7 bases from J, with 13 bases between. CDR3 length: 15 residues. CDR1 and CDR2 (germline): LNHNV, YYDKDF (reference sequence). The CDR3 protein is CATSRDTGGWNEQFF. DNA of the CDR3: TGTGCCACCAGCAGAGATACCGGGGGTTGGAATGAGCAGTTCTTC.

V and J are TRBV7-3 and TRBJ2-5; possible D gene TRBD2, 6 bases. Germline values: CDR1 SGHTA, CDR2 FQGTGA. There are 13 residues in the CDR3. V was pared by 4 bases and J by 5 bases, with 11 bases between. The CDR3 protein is CASSSGGYETQYF. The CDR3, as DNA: TGTGCCAGCAGCTCCGGAGGGTATGAGACCCAGTACTTC.

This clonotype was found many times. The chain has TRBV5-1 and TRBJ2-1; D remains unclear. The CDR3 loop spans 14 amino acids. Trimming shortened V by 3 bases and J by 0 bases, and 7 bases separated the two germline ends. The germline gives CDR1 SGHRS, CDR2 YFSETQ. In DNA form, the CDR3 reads TGCGCCAGCAGCTCAGTAGCCTCCTACAATGAGCAGTTCTTC. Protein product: CASSSVASYNEQFF.

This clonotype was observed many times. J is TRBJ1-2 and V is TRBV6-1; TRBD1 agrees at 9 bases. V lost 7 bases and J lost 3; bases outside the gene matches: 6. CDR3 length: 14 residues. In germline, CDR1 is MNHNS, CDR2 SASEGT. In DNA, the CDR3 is TGTGCCAGCACCGCGGACAGGGGCTACTATGGCTACACCTTC. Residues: CASTADRGYYGYTF.